A single sample is the source of the 25 T cell receptor beta chains below, sequenced in a study of shared clonotypes between healthy human individuals. Using immunoSEQ multiplex PCR, the repertoire was profiled, and TCRdb retains in-frame clones only, with some absent. The table lists fewer than 1 million clones, 96% of them singletons. CD8 cells regarded as naive lacked CD45RO, were positively chosen for CCR7, and omitted terminally differentiated effector memory CD45RA+ cells. Material for sequencing was naive CD8+ T cells sorted from blood. Receptor source: a man younger than 45 in good health.

The genes are TRBV11-2 and TRBJ1-6; D uncertain. This CDR3 comprises 14 residues. Germline-derived CDR1 and CDR2 are SGHAT and FQNNGV. Trimming left V 6 bases short and J 6 bases short, with 12 bases between. CDR3 loop: CASSSEPFNSPLHF. CDR3 nucleotide sequence: TGTGCCAGCAGTTCTGAACCCTTTAATTCACCCCTCCACTTT. Complete variable domain (other parts from reference TRBV11-2 and TRBJ1-6): EAGVAQSPRYKIIEKRQSVAFWCNPISGHATLYWYQQILGQGPKLLIQFQNNGVVDDSQLPKDRFSAERLKGVDSTLKIQPAKLEDSAVYLCASSSEPFNSPLHFGNGTRLTVT.

The count of this clone is one. The V call is TRBV7-9, the J call TRBJ1-5; 7 nucleotides match TRBD1. This CDR3 has 14 residues. Per germline, CDR1 SEHNR and CDR2 FQNEAQ (reference sequence). The ends lost 5 bases at V and 6 bases at J; junction bases unmatched: 7. The DNA of the CDR3 is TGTGCCAGCAGCCACACAGGGGAAGGTCAGCCCCAGCATTTT. Translation: CASSHTGEGQPQHF. Supplemented by reference TRBV7-9 and TRBJ1-5, the full variable domain reads DTGVSQNPRHKITKRGQNVTFRCDPISEHNRLYWYRQTLGQGPEFLTYFQNEAQLEKSRLLSDRFSAERPKGSFSTLEIQRTEQGDSAMYLCASSHTGEGQPQHFGDGTRLSIL.

V is TRBV5-1 and J is TRBJ2-1; the match to TRBD2 covers 13 bases. The CDR3 contains 15 residues. The trim removed 7 bases at V and 9 bases at J, leaving 10 bases unmatched. Germline CDR1 reads SGHRS; CDR2 reads YFSETQ. The DNA for the CDR3 is TGCGCCAGCGCACCCGGGACTAGCGGGAAGGGTGAGCAGTTCTTC. Translating it yields CASAPGTSGKGEQFF.

In DNA form, the CDR3 reads TGTGCCAGCAGCTCGACAGTCAACTATGGCTACACCTTC. Its translation is CASSSTVNYGYTF. The V call is TRBV28, the J call TRBJ1-2, with D maybe TRBD1 (5 bases). This CDR3 has 13 amino acids. Germline V gene data show CDR1 as MDHEN and CDR2 as SYDVKM. The V and J ends lost 6 bases and 2 bases respectively, with 10 bases between them.

The chain is built from TRBV30 and TRBJ1-5; TRBD1 might be the D (5 bases). Germline lookup yields CDR1 GTSNPN and CDR2 SVGIG (reference sequence). V was cut by 1 base and J by 6 bases, with 16 bases left in between. The CDR3 totals 15 residues. DNA for the CDR3: TGTGCCTGGAGTGAGGGACCGTCGCGGGGTCAGCCCCAGCATTTT. Amino acid sequence: CAWSEGPSRGQPQHF.

The chain couples TRBV29-1 to TRBJ2-5, with a weak D call TRBD1 (6 bases). Trimming stripped 0 bases from V and 5 bases from J, with 13 bases between. This CDR3 comprises 14 residues. Per germline, CDR1 SQVTM and CDR2 ANQGSEA. The CDR3 loop reads CSVEDLTGLETQYF. CDR3 DNA: TGCAGCGTTGAAGACCTCACAGGGTTGGAGACCCAGTACTTC. The entire variable domain, with the rest obtained from reference TRBV29-1 and TRBJ2-5, is as follows: SAVISQKPSRDICQRGTSLTIQCQVDSQVTMMFWYRQQPGQSLTLIATANQGSEATYESGFVIDKFPISRPNLTFSTLTVSNMSPEDSSIYLCSVEDLTGLETQYFGPGTRLLVL.

The gene calls are TRBV12-5 and TRBJ1-2; tentative D call: TRBD1 (5 bases). The V end lost 6 bases, the J end lost 2 bases, and 19 bases lay between the germline ends. This CDR3 is built from 16 residues. The germline V gene has CDR1 LGHNT and CDR2 FRNRAP. The CDR3 loop reads CASGWDSGTRNYGYTF. The CDR3 nucleotides read TGTGCTAGTGGATGGGACTCGGGGACGAGGAACTATGGCTACACCTTC.

Concerning this clone itself: In the same sample, other DNA sequences code for this CDR3. The chain links TRBV27 to TRBJ2-7; TRBD1 matches at 9 bases. This CDR3 is 13 amino acids long. J was trimmed by 6 bases and V by 6 bases; bases with no gene match: 6. CDR1 is MNHEY and CDR2 is SMNVEV in the germline V gene (reference sequence). The CDR3 region is CASSLGTGFEQYF. The CDR3 DNA reads TGTGCCAGCAGCCTCGGGACAGGGTTCGAGCAGTACTTC.

The chain is built from TRBV18 and TRBJ1-2; maybe TRBD1 (5 bases). V shed 3 bases and J shed 4 bases, with 15 bases lying between them. CDR1 and CDR2 from the germline V gene are KGHSH and LQKENI. The CDR3 sequence is 15 residues long. The CDR3 spells CASSPWDQNAYGYTF. In nucleotides, the CDR3 is TGTGCCAGCTCACCCTGGGACCAGAATGCCTATGGCTACACCTTC.

The CDR3 DNA sequence: TGTGCCAGCAGCAGGACAAACTACGAGCAGTACTTC. Residues: CASSRTNYEQYF. J is TRBJ2-7 and V is TRBV28; a weak D match, TRBD1 (5 bases). Germline V gene data show CDR1 as MDHEN and CDR2 as SYDVKM. The CDR3 totals 12 residues. Trimming removed 6 bases from V and 3 bases from J, with 9 bases in between.

The gene calls are TRBV10-2 and TRBJ2-7; D ambiguous. Germline-derived CDR1 and CDR2 are WSHSY and SAAADI. V lost 0 bases, J lost 0 bases, and 6 bases lay in between. The CDR3 has 14 residues. CDR3: CASSESSISYEQYF. CDR3 bases: TGCGCCAGCAGTGAGTCGAGCATCTCCTACGAGCAGTACTTC.

This clone has only one observation. The gene calls are TRBV6-6 and TRBJ2-5; D ambiguous. This CDR3 comprises 13 residues. The V gene lost 8 bases and the J gene lost 5 bases, with 15 bases spanning the gap. Germline V gene data show CDR1 as MNHNY and CDR2 as SVGAGI (reference sequence). CDR3: CASSLDGWETQYF. The CDR3, as DNA: TGTGCCAGCTCCCTAGATGGGTGGGAGACCCAGTACTTC.

The chain recombines TRBV7-9 with TRBJ2-7; 9 positions match TRBD1. The V gene end was trimmed by 5 bases and the J gene end by 2 bases; junction bases not matched to a gene: 7. Looked up from germline, CDR1 is SEHNR and CDR2 is FQNEAQ (reference sequence). The CDR3 loop spans 15 amino acids. The CDR3 region has the DNA TGTGCCAGCAGCACCCGGGACAGGGCTCCCTACGAGCAGTACTTC. It translates to CASSTRDRAPYEQYF.

A word on this clone: The identical CDR3 is also encoded by other nucleotide sequences in the sample. The V call is TRBV9, the J call TRBJ2-7; D gene ambiguous. Germline CDR1 SGDLS, CDR2 YYNGEE. This CDR3 has 14 amino acids. V lost 0 bases to trimming and J lost 2 bases, with 9 bases between them. For the CDR3, the DNA is TGTGCCAGCAGCGTAGGTGGTGGAACCTACGAGCAGTACTTC. Encoded protein: CASSVGGGTYEQYF.

The V and J genes are TRBV25-1 and TRBJ2-2, with 8 bases matching TRBD1. CDR1 is MGHDK and CDR2 is SYGVNS in the germline V gene. V trimming: 8 bases; J trimming: 5 bases; junction bases outside the gene matches: 7. This CDR3 comprises 14 residues. CDR3 protein: CASQGQGYTGELFF. The DNA of the CDR3 is TGTGCCAGCCAAGGACAGGGATATACCGGGGAGCTGTTTTTT. Together with reference TRBV25-1 and TRBJ2-2, the CDR3 gives the full variable domain: EADIYQTPRYLVIGTGKKITLECSQTMGHDKMYWYQQDPGMELHLIHYSYGVNSTEKGDLSSESTVSRIRTEHFPLTLESARPSHTSQYLCASQGQGYTGELFFGEGSRLTVL.

The rearrangement uses TRBV2 and TRBJ2-3, with TRBD1 as a possible D gene (5 bases). The germline CDR1 and CDR2 sequences are SNHLY and FYNNEI. The CDR3 contains 18 residues. The V and J ends lost 3 bases and 2 bases respectively, with 21 bases between them. CDR3 DNA sequence: TGTGCCAGCAGTGAGTGGGGCCGAAACAAGAAACACACAGATACGCAGTATTTT. Residues: CASSEWGRNKKHTDTQYF.

This chain links TRBV28 with TRBJ2-7; D is possibly TRBD1 (5 bases). In germline, CDR1 is MDHEN, CDR2 SYDVKM. The length of the CDR3 is 17 residues. Trimming removed 4 bases at V and 0 bases at J, with 19 bases between. This CDR3 reads CASSWAGSAGPSYEQYF. CDR3 bases: TGTGCCAGCAGTTGGGCAGGGTCCGCCGGTCCCTCCTACGAGCAGTACTTC.

CDR3 in amino acids: CASSFAASGSYEQFF. CDR3 nucleotides: TGTGCCAGCAGCTTCGCTGCTAGCGGGAGCTATGAGCAGTTCTTC. This rearrangement joins TRBV7-9 to TRBJ2-1; 10 bases line up with TRBD2. Germline V gene data show CDR1 as SEHNR and CDR2 as FQNEAQ (reference sequence). The junction had 7 bases not matched to a gene; V was cut back by 3 bases and J by 8 bases. The CDR3 spans 15 residues.

As for this clone: Other DNA sequences in the sample encode the same CDR3. The chain carries TRBV9 and TRBJ2-7; D gene ambiguous. Germline V gene sequence: CDR1 SGDLS, CDR2 YYNGEE. V was shortened by 2 bases and J by 4 bases, with 10 bases between the two germline ends. The CDR3 consists of 13 residues. The DNA for the CDR3 is TGTGCCAGCAGCGTTCAAAGTGGGTACGAGCAGTACTTC. Translated: CASSVQSGYEQYF.

The J gene is TRBJ1-3, the V gene TRBV6-6, with 7 bases identical to TRBD1. This CDR3 comprises 13 residues. Germline V CDR1 and CDR2: MNHNY, SVGAGI (reference sequence). Trimming took 5 bases from V and 4 from J; bases not matched to a gene: 2. The CDR3 region has the DNA TGTGCCAGCAGTAGGGGGCTGGGAAACACCATATATTTT. The encoded protein is CASSRGLGNTIYF.

The chain links TRBV7-8 to TRBJ2-1; possibly TRBD2 for D (5 bases). From germline, CDR1 is SGHVS and CDR2 FQNEAQ. The CDR3 covers 17 residues. The V end was cut by 7 bases, the J end by 0 bases, with 19 bases between. CDR3 residues: CASTELLGLSSYNEQFF. The DNA for the CDR3 is TGTGCCAGCACAGAACTCCTAGGACTTAGCTCCTACAATGAGCAGTTCTTC.

V is TRBV13 and J is TRBJ2-1; D may be TRBD2 (5 bases). Trimming pared 2 bases from V and 3 bases from J, leaving 11 bases between. The germline V gene has CDR1 PRHDT and CDR2 FYEKMQ (reference sequence). The CDR3 totals 15 residues. The CDR3 DNA reads as TGTGCCAGCAGCTTACGAGGGATGGTCTACAATGAGCAGTTCTTC. As protein: CASSLRGMVYNEQFF.

The rearrangement links TRBV2 to TRBJ2-3; tentatively, D is TRBD1 (5 bases). The CDR3 is 15 residues long. Trimming left V 8 bases short and J 0 bases short, with 15 bases between. Per the germline V gene, CDR1 is SNHLY and CDR2 is FYNNEI. CDR3 loop: CASPPGRVSTDTQYF. The CDR3 DNA reads as TGTGCCAGCCCGCCCGGCAGGGTAAGCACAGATACGCAGTATTTT.

The count of this clone is one. V is TRBV7-6 and J is TRBJ2-7, with D hard to call. V shed 3 bases and J shed 0 bases, with 9 bases lying between them. This CDR3 is built from 14 residues. Germline CDR1 is SGHVS and CDR2 is FNYEAQ. CDR3 amino acids: CASSLLVDSYEQYF. The CDR3 region has the DNA TGTGCCAGCAGCTTGCTTGTCGACTCCTACGAGCAGTACTTC.

The rearrangement joins TRBV5-4 to TRBJ2-7; D may be TRBD2 (5 bases). The CDR3 is 15 residues long. Trimming took off 4 bases at V and 2 bases at J, with 16 bases between the two ends. Germline CDR1 is SGHNT and CDR2 is YYREEE (reference sequence). The CDR3 region is CASSEYGGSTYEQYF. The CDR3 region has the DNA TGTGCCAGCAGCGAATATGGAGGCTCCACCTACGAGCAGTACTTC.